This T cell receptor (beta chain) comes out of a study of CD8+ T cells in alopecia areata. Study information: Patients remained on tofacitinib for 6 to 18 months and then went 6 months without it. Percent affected scalp area, the SALT score, rated treated patients' severity.

Treatment defined: oral pan-JAK inhibitor, 5-10 mg twice daily. Patients with alopecia areata provided lesional scalp punch biopsies as well as peripheral blood. Worth noting for this clone: As yet, its antigen is unknown.

Extraction and reverse transcription of RNA yielded cDNA as the sequencing template. This table comes from immunoSEQ multiplex PCR, and its TCRdb copy is limited to in-frame clones, with some not included. Altogether 15,000 to 20,000 clones are present, 59% being singletons, with the ten largest covering less than 9.5%. Notes on the study in general: Scalp clonality decreased significantly with tofacitinib, and so did expanded CD8+ clones among the top 100. Only one nonresponder was present, which leaves the link between baseline CD8+ expansion and response uncertain.

CDR3 length: 12 amino acids. Trimming took 1 base from V and 9 from J, leaving 7 bases between them. Germline CDR1 and CDR2: SEHNR and FQNEAQ (reference sequence). The sample was skin, taken at week 4, from a patient treated with tofacitinib. The chain joins TRBV7-9 to TRBJ1-5; D gene ambiguous. The TCR originated in a human donor with alopecia areata. The CDR3: CASSLGSGPQHF. The DNA of the CDR3 is TGTGCCAGCAGCTTAGGATCAGGGCCCCAGCATTTT.